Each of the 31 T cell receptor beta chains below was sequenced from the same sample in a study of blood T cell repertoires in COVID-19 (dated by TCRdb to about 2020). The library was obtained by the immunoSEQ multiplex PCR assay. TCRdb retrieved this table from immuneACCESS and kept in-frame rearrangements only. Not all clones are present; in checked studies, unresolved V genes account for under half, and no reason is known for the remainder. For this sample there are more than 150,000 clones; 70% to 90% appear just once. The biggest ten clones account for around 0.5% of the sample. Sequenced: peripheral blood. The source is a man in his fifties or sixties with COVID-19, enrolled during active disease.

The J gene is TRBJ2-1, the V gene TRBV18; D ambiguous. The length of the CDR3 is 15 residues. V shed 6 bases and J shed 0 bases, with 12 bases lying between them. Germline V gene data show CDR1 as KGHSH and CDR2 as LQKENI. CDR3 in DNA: TGTGCCAGCTCGCCGGGTCTGAGCTCCTACAATGAGCAGTTCTTC. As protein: CASSPGLSSYNEQFF.

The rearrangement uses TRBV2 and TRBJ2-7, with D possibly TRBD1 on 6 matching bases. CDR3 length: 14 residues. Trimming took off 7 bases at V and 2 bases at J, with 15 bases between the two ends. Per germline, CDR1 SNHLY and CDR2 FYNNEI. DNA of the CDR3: TGTGCCAGCACCCCGCCAGGGGACACCTACGAGCAGTACTTC. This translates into CASTPPGDTYEQYF. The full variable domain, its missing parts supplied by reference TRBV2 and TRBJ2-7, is EPEVTQTPSHQVTQMGQEVILRCVPISNHLYFYWYRQILGQKVEFLVSFYNNEISEKSEIFDDQFSVERPDGSNFTLKIRSTKLEDSAMYFCASTPPGDTYEQYFGPGTRLTVT.

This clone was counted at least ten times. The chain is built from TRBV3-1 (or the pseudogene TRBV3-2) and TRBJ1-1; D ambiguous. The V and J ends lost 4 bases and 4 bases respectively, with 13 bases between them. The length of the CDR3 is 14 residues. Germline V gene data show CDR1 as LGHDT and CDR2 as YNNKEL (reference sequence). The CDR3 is CASSLQEVSTEAFF. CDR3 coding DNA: TGTGCCAGCAGCCTCCAGGAGGTCTCCACTGAAGCTTTCTTT.

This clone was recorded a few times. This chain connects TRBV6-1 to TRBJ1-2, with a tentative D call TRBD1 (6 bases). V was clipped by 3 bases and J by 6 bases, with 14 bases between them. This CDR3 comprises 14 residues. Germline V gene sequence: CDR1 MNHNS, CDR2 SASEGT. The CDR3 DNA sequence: TGTGCCAGCAGTGAGAAACAGGGAGCGGATGGCTACACCTTC. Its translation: CASSEKQGADGYTF.

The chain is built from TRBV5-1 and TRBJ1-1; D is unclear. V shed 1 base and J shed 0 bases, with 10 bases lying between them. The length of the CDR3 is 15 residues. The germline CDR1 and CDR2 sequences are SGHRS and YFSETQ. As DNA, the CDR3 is TGCGCCAGCAGCTTGATTCCAGGTATGAACACTGAAGCTTTCTTT. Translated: CASSLIPGMNTEAFF.

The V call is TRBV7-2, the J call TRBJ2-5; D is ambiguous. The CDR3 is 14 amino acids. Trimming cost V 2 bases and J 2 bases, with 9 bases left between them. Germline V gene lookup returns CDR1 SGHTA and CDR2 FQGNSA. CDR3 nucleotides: TGTGCCAGCAGCTTATATGGTCTACAAGAGACCCAGTACTTC. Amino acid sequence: CASSLYGLQETQYF.

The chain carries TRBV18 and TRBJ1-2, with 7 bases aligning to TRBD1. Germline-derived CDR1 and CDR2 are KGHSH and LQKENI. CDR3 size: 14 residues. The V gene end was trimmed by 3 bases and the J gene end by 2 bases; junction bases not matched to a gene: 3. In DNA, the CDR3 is TGTGCCAGCTCACCTCAGGGACAGAACTATGGCTACACCTTC. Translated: CASSPQGQNYGYTF.

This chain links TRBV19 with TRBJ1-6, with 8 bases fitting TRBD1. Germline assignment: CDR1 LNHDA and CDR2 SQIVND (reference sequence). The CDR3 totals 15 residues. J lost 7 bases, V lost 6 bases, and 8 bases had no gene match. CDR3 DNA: TGTGCCAGTAGGACAGGGGCCCTTGGGAATTCACCCCTCCACTTT. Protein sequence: CASRTGALGNSPLHF. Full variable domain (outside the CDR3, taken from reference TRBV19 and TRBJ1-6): DGGITQSPKYLFRKEGQNVTLSCEQNLNHDAMYWYRQDPGQGLRLIYYSQIVNDFQKGDIAEGYSVSREKKESFPLTVTSAQKNPTAFYLCASRTGALGNSPLHFGNGTRLTVT.

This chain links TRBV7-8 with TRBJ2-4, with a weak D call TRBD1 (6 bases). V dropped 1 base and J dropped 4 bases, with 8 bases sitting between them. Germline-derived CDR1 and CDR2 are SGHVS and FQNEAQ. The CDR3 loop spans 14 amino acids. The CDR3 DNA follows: TGTGCCAGCAGCTTAGACAGGGATAAAAACATTCAGTACTTC. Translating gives CASSLDRDKNIQYF.

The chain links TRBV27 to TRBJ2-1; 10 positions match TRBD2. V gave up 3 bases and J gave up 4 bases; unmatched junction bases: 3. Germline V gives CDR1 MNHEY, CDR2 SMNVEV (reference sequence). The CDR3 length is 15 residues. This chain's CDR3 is CASSFRTSGYNEQFF. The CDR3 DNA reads TGTGCCAGCAGTTTCCGGACTAGCGGATACAATGAGCAGTTCTTC.

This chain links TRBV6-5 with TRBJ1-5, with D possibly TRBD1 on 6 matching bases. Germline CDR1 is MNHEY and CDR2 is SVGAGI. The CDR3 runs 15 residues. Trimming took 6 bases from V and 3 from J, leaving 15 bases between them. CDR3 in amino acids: CASRLDSINNQPQHF. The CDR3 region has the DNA TGTGCCAGCAGACTGGACAGTATCAACAATCAGCCCCAGCATTTT.

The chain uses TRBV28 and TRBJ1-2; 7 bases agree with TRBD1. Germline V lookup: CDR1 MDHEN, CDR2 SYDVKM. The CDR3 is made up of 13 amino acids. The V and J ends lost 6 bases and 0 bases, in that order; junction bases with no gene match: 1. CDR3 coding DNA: TGTGCCAGCAGGAGGGGGCCTAACTATGGCTACACCTTC. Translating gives CASRRGPNYGYTF.

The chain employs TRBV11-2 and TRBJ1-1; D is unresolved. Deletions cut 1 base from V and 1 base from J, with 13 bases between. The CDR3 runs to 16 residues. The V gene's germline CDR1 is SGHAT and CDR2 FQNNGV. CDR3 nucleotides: TGTGCCAGCAGCTTAGGGGCAGGAAAAAAGAACACTGAAGCTTTCTTT. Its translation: CASSLGAGKKNTEAFF.

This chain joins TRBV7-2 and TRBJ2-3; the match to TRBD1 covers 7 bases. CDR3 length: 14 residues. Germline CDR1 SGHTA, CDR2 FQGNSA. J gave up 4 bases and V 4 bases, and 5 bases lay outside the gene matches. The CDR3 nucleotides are TGTGCCAGCAGCTCCCCACAGGGGCCAGATACGCAGTATTTT. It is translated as CASSSPQGPDTQYF.

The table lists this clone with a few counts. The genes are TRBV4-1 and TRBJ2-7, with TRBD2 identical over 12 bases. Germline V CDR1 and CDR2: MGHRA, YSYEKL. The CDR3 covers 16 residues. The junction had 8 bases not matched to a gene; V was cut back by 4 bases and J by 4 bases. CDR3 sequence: CASSPLSTSGSYEQYF. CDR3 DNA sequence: TGCGCCAGCAGCCCACTCTCGACTAGCGGGAGTTACGAGCAGTACTTC.

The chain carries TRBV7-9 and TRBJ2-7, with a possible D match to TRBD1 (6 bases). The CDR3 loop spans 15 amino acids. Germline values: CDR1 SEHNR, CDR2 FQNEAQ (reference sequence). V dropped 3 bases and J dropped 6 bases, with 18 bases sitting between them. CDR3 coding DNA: TGTGCCAGCAGCTTGGCACAGGGTTCGAACTCCGAGCAGTACTTC. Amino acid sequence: CASSLAQGSNSEQYF.

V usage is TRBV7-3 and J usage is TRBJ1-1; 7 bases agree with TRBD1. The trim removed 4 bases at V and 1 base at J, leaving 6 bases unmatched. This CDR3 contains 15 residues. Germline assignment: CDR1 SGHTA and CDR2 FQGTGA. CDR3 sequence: CASSSSGQANTEAFF. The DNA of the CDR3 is TGTGCCAGCAGCTCTTCCGGACAGGCGAACACTGAAGCTTTCTTT. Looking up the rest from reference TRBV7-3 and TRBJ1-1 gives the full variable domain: GAGVSQTPSNKVTEKGKYVELRCDPISGHTALYWYRQSLGQGPEFLIYFQGTGAADDSGLPNDRFFAVRPEGSVSTLKIQRTERGDSAVYLCASSSSGQANTEAFFGQGTRLTVV.

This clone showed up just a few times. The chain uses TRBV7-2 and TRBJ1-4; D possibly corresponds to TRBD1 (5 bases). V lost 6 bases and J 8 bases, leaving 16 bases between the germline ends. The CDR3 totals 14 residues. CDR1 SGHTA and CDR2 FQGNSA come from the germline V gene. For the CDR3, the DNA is TGTGCCAGCAGTTTTAACCAGGGTGGGGAAAAACTGTTTTTT. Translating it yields CASSFNQGGEKLFF.

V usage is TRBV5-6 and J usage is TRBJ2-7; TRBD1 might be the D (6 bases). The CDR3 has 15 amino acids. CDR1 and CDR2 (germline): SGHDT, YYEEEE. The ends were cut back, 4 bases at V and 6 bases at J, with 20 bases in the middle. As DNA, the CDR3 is TGTGCCAGCAGCCAGAGGAGTGACAGGCCCCGCGAGCAGTACTTC. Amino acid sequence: CASSQRSDRPREQYF.

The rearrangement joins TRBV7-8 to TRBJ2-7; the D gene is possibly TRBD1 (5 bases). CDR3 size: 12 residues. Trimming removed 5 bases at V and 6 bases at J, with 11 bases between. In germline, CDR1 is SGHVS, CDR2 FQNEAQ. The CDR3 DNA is TGTGCCAGCAGCCCCTTAGGGGTCGAGCAGTACTTC. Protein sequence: CASSPLGVEQYF.

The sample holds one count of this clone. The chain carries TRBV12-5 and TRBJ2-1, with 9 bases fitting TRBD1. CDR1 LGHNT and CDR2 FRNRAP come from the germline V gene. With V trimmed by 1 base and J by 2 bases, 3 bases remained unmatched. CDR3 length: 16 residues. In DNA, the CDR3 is TGTGCTAGTGGTTTGGCGGGACAGGGTCCCTACAATGAGCAGTTCTTC. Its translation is CASGLAGQGPYNEQFF.

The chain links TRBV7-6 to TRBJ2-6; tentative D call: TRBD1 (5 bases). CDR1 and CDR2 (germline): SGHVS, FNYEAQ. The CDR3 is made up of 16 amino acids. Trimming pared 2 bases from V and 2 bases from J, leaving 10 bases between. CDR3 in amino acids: CASSLQGLAGANVLTF. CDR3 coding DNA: TGTGCCAGCAGCTTACAGGGTCTCGCTGGGGCCAACGTCCTGACTTTC.

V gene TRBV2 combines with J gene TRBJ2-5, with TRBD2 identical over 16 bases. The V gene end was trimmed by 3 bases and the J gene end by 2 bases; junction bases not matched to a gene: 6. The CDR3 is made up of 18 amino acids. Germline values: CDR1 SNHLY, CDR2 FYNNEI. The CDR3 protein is CASSEGLAGGSGQETQYF. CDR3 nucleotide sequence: TGTGCCAGCAGTGAGGGACTAGCGGGAGGGTCGGGTCAAGAGACCCAGTACTTC.

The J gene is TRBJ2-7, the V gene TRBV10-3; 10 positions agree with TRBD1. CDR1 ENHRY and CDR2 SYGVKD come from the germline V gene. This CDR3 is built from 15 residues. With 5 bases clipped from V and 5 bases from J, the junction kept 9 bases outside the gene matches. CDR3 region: CAISPPGQGSHEQYF. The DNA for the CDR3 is TGTGCCATCAGTCCCCCGGGACAGGGGTCCCACGAGCAGTACTTC.

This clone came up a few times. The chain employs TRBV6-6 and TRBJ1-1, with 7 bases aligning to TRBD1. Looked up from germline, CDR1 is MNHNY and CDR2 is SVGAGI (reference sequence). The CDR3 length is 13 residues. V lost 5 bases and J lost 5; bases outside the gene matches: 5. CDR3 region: CASSQTGYTEAFF. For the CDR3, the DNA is TGTGCCAGCAGTCAGACAGGGTATACTGAAGCTTTCTTT.

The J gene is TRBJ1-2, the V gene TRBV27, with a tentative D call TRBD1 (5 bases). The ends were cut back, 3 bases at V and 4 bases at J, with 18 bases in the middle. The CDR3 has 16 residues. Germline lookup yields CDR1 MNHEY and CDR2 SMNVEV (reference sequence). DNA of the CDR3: TGTGCCAGCAGTTTTAACGCGGGGGTGGGCCGCTATGGCTACACCTTC. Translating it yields CASSFNAGVGRYGYTF.

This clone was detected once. The CDR3: CASSLKSRDRGWGYTF. The CDR3 bases are TGTGCCAGCAGCCTTAAGTCCCGGGACAGGGGATGGGGCTACACCTTC. V gene TRBV7-2 combines with J gene TRBJ1-2, with 10 positions matching TRBD1. The CDR3 sequence is 16 residues long. V gave up 5 bases and J gave up 8 bases; unmatched junction bases: 14. CDR1 and CDR2 (germline): SGHTA, FQGNSA.

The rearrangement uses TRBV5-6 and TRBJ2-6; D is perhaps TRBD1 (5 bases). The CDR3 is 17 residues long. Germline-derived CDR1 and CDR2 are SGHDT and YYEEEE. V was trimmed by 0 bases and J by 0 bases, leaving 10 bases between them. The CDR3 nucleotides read TGTGCCAGCAGCTTGGAGCTAGACAGCTCTGGGGCCAACGTCCTGACTTTC. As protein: CASSLELDSSGANVLTF.

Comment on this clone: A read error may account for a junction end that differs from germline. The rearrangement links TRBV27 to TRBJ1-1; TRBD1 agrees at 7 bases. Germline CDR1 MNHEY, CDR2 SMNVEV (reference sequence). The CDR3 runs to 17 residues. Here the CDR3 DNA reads TGTGCCAGCAGTCTATCGGGACAGCTGGGGCTGAACACTGAAGCTTTCTTT. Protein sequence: CASSLSGQLGLNTEAFF.

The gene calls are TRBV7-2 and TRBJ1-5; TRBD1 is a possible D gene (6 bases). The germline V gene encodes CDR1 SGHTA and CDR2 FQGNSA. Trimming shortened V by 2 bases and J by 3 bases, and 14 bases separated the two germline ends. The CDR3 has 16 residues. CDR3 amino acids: CASSLRRQAINQPQHF. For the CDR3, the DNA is TGTGCCAGCAGCTTAAGACGACAGGCTATCAATCAGCCCCAGCATTTT. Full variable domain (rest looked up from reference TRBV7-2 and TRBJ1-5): GAGVSQSPSNKVTEKGKDVELRCDPISGHTALYWYRQSLGQGLEFLIYFQGNSAPDKSGLPSDRFSAERTGGSVSTLTIQRTQQEDSAVYLCASSLRRQAINQPQHFGDGTRLSIL.

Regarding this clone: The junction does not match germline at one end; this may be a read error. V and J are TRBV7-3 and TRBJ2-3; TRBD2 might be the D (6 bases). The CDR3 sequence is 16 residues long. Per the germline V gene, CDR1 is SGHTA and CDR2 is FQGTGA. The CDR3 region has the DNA TGTGCCAGCAGCTCCCTAGGTGGGGGAGGCACCGATACGCAGTATTTT. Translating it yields CASSSLGGGGTDTQYF.